The clone carrying this TCR beta chain was observed at least ten times. The CDR3 consists of 11 residues. Germline loops: CDR1 SQVTM, CDR2 ANQGSEA. V lost 1 base to trimming and J lost 12 bases, with 10 bases between them. This record comes from a study of identical twins. TCRdb itself ran the 5' RACE reads through MiXCR, one entry per CDR3 protein. This sample has 690,000 or so distinct CDR3 sequences, with over 8.5% found just once. The data also belong to a second study, concerning yellow fever vaccine responses in identical twins.

This sequence originates from a woman aged 18 to 35 in good health. The gene calls are TRBV29-1 and TRBJ2-1, with D maybe TRBD2 (6 bases). What was sequenced was PBMCs. The CDR3 DNA sequence: TGCAGCGTTGAAGGTAGCGGAGGGCAGTTCTTC. Translation gives CSVEGSGGQFF.